Below, one T cell receptor beta chain is given with its context. Its specificity is not known. The junction departs from the called germline gene at one end, perhaps through a read error. For the second PCR, which ran for roughly 6 to 12 cycles, a sample-barcoded 5' primer and a J-beta primer mix were used. MiXCR, applied by TCRdb to the 5' RACE reads, yields one record per CDR3 protein. The data show some 940,000 distinct CDR3 sequences, 29% seen once. The sample is drawn from a study of blood T cells in healthy people across ages. Whole-study results and caveats: A roughly linear age-dependent decrease characterized TCR beta diversity per million T cells. In the absence of known donor CMV status, changes in expanded clonotypes were possibly confounded.

The germline gives CDR1 SGHTA, CDR2 FQGNSA. The length of the CDR3 is 13 residues. The same data also went into a second study, on T cells of mothers and their children. That work adds: An overlap that was slightly higher, though non-significant, was seen in related mother-child pairs versus unrelated pairs.

The gene calls are TRBV7-2 and TRBJ1-5; no definite D call. The sample was blood. The TCR comes from a woman aged 40 to 50 in good health. The CDR3 protein is CVSSLGGKQPQHF. In DNA, the CDR3 is TGTGTCAGCAGCTTAGGAGGGAAACAGCCCCAGCATTTT.